These 5 T cell receptor beta chains were all obtained from the same sample, sequenced in a study of blood T cells in healthy people across ages. Primed by a sample-barcoded 5' primer and a J-beta primer mix, a second PCR proceeded for 7 to 11 cycles. Using its own MiXCR run on the 5' RACE reads, TCRdb lists one record per CDR3 protein. The sample records 800,000 to 950,000 distinct CDR3 sequences, roughly 52% being singletons. Sequencing was done on a sample of blood. Every receptor here comes from a young man in good health.

The chain uses TRBV18 and TRBJ2-4; TRBD1 might be the D (5 bases). The DNA matches TRBJ2-7 better at its end, which makes the J call doubtful. Germline assignment: CDR1 KGHSH and CDR2 LQKENI. The CDR3 totals 14 residues. This chain's CDR3 is CASSPPRDSYEQYF. In DNA form, the CDR3 reads TGTGCCAGCTCACCACCCAGGGACTCCTACGAGCAGTACTTC.

CDR3 DNA sequence: TGCGCCAGCAGCTCGTTAGCGGGGGAGAGCACAGGGACGCAGTATTTT. Translating gives CASSSLAGESTGTQYF. The V and J genes are TRBV5-1 and TRBJ2-3; TRBD2 matches at 9 bases. This CDR3 has 16 amino acids. CDR1 is SGHRS, CDR2 YFSETQ, per germline. The trim removed 3 bases at V and 9 bases at J, leaving 14 bases unmatched.

V usage is TRBV6-6 and J usage is TRBJ1-5; D is uncertain. In germline, CDR1 is MNHNY, CDR2 SVGAGI (reference sequence). The CDR3 loop spans 14 amino acids. The V and J ends lost 0 bases and 3 bases respectively, with 6 bases between them. The chain's CDR3 is CASSYSGFNQPQHF. In nucleotides, the CDR3 is TGTGCCAGCAGTTACTCAGGGTTCAATCAGCCCCAGCATTTT.

This clonotype was detected once. This sequence joins TRBV6-6 and TRBJ2-7, with D possibly being TRBD2 (5 bases). The CDR3 totals 14 residues. Trimming took off 0 bases at V and 6 bases at J, with 12 bases between the two ends. CDR1 is MNHNY, CDR2 SVGAGI, per germline (reference sequence). The CDR3 DNA sequence: TGTGCCAGCAGTTACTCAGTCGGGGATAGCGAGCAGTACTTC. This sequence encodes CASSYSVGDSEQYF.

This clonotype has a count of ten or more. The V call is TRBV6-2 or TRBV6-3, the J call TRBJ1-6, with D perhaps matching TRBD1 (6 bases). V was trimmed by 4 bases and J by 8 bases, leaving 15 bases between them. The CDR3 has 15 amino acids. The germline V gene encodes CDR1 MNHEY and CDR2 SVGEGT. CDR3 residues: CASSSSGGDYSPLHF. CDR3 nucleotides: TGTGCCAGCAGTTCATCCGGGGGCGACTATTCACCCCTCCACTTT.